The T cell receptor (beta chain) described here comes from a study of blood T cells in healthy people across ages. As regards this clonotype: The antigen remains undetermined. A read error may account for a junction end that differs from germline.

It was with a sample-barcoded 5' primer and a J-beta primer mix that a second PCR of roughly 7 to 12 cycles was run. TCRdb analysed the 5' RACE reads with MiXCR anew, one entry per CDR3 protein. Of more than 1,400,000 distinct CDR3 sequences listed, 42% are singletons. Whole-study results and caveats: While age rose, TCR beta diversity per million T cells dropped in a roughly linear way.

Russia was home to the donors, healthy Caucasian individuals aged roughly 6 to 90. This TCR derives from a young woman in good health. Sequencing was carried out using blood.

CDR3 protein: CTRGTFLSRTDTQYF. The CDR3 DNA follows: TGTACCAGGGGGACGTTTCTTTCTCGTACAGATACGCAGTATTTT. The chain links TRBV2 to TRBJ2-3; 7 bases match TRBD1. Germline V gene sequence: CDR1 SNHLY, CDR2 FYNNEI. CDR3 size: 15 residues.